Listed below are T cell receptor beta chains from one sample, sequenced in a study of T cell clones after liver transplantation. Assay: immunoSEQ multiplex PCR; the TCRdb copy retains only in-frame clones and omits some. The data show about 120,000 clones, around nine tenths seen once. This specimen consisted of CD4+ T cells from blood, obtained 12 months after liver transplant. These receptors were collected from a human patient who received a liver transplant. Some T cells may have come from the graft donor. CDR3s include the opening cysteine and the closing phenylalanine or tryptophan. The order of the fields is V gene, D gene, J gene, clone size, CDR3 DNA, CDR3 protein. The D gene is left open where the match is weak. The size of a clone is reported for some rows only, either as once, few or many, or as a class for expanded clones.

TRBV6-6	TRBD2	TRBJ2-1	.	TGTGCCAGCAGAGAAAGGCGGGAGGGCCATGAGCAGTTCTTC	CASRERREGHEQFF
TRBV19	TRBD1	TRBJ2-7	.	TGTGCCAGTAGGGACAGGGGGAACGAGCAGTACTTC	CASRDRGNEQYF
TRBV18	TRBD1	TRBJ2-4	.	TGTGCCAGCTCACCAAAGACGGACAGGGGAGCCAAAAACATTCAGTACTTC	CASSPKTDRGAKNIQYF
TRBV5-1	TRBD1	TRBJ1-4	once	TGCGCCAGCTCAACAGGGGGCAATGAAAAACTGTTTTTT	CASSTGGNEKLFF
TRBV6-1	.	TRBJ2-5	.	TGTGCCAGCAGTGAGGGCCTCCCGGGGACCCAGTACTTC	CASSEGLPGTQYF
TRBV2	TRBD2	TRBJ2-1	.	TGTGCCAGCAGTGAAGGGACTAGCGGGAGGTGGAATGAGCAGTTCTTC	CASSEGTSGRWNEQFF
TRBV6-5	.	TRBJ1-3	once	TGTGCCAGCAGGGCCGCTGGAAACACCATATATTTT	CASRAAGNTIYF
TRBV5-4	.	TRBJ2-7	.	TGTGCCAGCAGCTTGGTTGGGGGGGCGAGGCAATACGAGCAGTACTTC	CASSLVGGARQYEQYF
TRBV5-1	.	TRBJ2-3	once	TGCGCCAGCAGCTCCCAGGGTTGGGCAGATACGCAGTATTTT	CASSSQGWADTQYF
TRBV14	.	TRBJ2-5	.	TGTGCCAGCAGCCAAGGCTCCCTAGTAGGGGCCCAGTACTTC	CASSQGSLVGAQYF
TRBV4-1	TRBD2	TRBJ2-2	.	TGCGCCAGCAGCGGACGTCGGGGGGCCGGGGAGCTGTTTTTT	CASSGRRGAGELFF
TRBV5-6	.	TRBJ2-6	.	TGTGCCAGCAGCTTGTTGGGACCGGTGTGGAGCTCTGGGGCCAACGTCCTGACTTTC	CASSLLGPVWSSGANVLTF
TRBV10-2	TRBD2	TRBJ2-7	.	TGCGCCAGCAGTGAAACGAGTGGCGGGAGGTACGAGCAGTACTTC	CASSETSGGRYEQYF
TRBV18	.	TRBJ2-4	.	TGTGCCAGCTCACCACCTCTCCTAGCCAAAAACATTCAGTACTTC	CASSPPLLAKNIQYF
TRBV7-3	TRBD2	TRBJ2-1	.	TGTGCCAGCAGCTTAACCGGAGGGACTAGCGGGAGAATAGAGTTCTTC	CASSLTGGTSGRIEFF
TRBV7-9	.	TRBJ1-3	.	TGTGCCAGCAGCTTCGGCGGGTCCTCTGGAAACACCATATATTTT	CASSFGGSSGNTIYF
TRBV28	TRBD1	TRBJ1-1	.	TGTGCCAGCAGTCTACAGGGGGCGCGGACTGAAGCTTTCTTT	CASSLQGARTEAFF